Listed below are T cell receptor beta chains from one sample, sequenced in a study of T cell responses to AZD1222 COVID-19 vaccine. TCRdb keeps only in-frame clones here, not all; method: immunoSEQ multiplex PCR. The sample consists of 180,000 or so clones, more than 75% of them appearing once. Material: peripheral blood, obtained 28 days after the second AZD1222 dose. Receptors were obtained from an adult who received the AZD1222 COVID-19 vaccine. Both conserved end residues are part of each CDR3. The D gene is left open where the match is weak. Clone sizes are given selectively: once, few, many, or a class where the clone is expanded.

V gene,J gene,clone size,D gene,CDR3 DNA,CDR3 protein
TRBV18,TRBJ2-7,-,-,TGTGCCAGCTCACCTCCCGGAGGCGCCTACGAGCAGTACTTC,CASSPPGGAYEQYF
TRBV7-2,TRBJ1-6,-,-,TGTGCCAGCAGCTTAAACCTAGCGGGACCCCTCCACTTT,CASSLNLAGPLHF
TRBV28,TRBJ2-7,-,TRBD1,TGTGCCAGCAGTGGGGGACAGGGACAGGGTGGGAGATACGAGCAGTACTTC,CASSGGQGQGGRYEQYF
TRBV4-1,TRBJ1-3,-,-,TGCGCCAGCAGCCAAGATTGGGGCCTTTCTGGAAACACCATATATTTT,CASSQDWGLSGNTIYF
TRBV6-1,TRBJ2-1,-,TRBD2,TGTGCCAGCAGTGCCCGGGTAGCGGGGGACTCCTACAATGAGCAGTTCTTC,CASSARVAGDSYNEQFF
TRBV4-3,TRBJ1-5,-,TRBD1,TGCGCCAGCAGCCAAGTGACAGGGAAGGTCAATCAGCCCCAGCATTTT,CASSQVTGKVNQPQHF
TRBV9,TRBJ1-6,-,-,TGTGCCAGCAGCCCCGCCGCGACAGGCTATAATTCACCCCTCCACTTT,CASSPAATGYNSPLHF
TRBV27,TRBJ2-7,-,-,TGTGCCAGCAGTTTATCGACTTTAGGGGGAGGGCCTAGTGAGCAGTACTTC,CASSLSTLGGGPSEQYF
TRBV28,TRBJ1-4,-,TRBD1,TGTGCCAGCAGTGAGTGGACAGGTAGTGAAAAACTGTTTTTT,CASSEWTGSEKLFF
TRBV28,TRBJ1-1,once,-,TGTGCCAGCAGCGCAGGGGCTAGTCCTATGAACACTGAAGCTTTCTTT,CASSAGASPMNTEAFF
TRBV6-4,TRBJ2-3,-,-,TGTGCCAGCAGTGAAAGGGGCGGAGATACGCAGTATTTT,CASSERGGDTQYF
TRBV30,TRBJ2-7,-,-,TGTGCCTGGGCCCCTCGAGGCTCCGAGCAGTACTTC,CAWAPRGSEQYF
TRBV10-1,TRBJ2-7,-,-,TGCGCCAGCAGTGTGAAGCCTTCCTACGAGCAGTACTTC,CASSVKPSYEQYF
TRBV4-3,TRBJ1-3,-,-,TGCGCCAGCAGCCAAGATTCGGTGGGGTTAGAAGGAAACACCATATATTTT,CASSQDSVGLEGNTIYF
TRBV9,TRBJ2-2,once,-,TGTGCCAGCAGCAGTAGCCTGACCGGGGAGCTGTTTTTT,CASSSSLTGELFF
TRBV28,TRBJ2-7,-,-,TGTGCCAGCAGTTTATATTCCGGGGGCGTCTTCGGCGAGCAGTACTTC,CASSLYSGGVFGEQYF
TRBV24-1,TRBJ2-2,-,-,TGTGCCACCAGTGCCTGGGGTACTAACACCGGGGAGCTGTTTTTT,CATSAWGTNTGELFF
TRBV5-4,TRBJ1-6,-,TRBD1,TGTGCCAGCAGTATTGGACAGGGGACCCAATCACCCCTCCACTTT,CASSIGQGTQSPLHF
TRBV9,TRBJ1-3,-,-,TGTGCCAGCAGCGTAGAGTCGAGGTTCTCTGGAAACACCATATATTTT,CASSVESRFSGNTIYF
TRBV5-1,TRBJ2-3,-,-,TGCGCCAGTCGGACCGTAACTAGCACAGATACGCAGTATTTT,CASRTVTSTDTQYF